This T cell receptor (beta chain) was observed in a study of T cell clonotyping in hematopoietic cell transplantation (TCRdb year 2021). Describing the broader study: Pretransplant samples from recipients were collected after cytoreduction. A total of roughly 130 blood samples were collected in the study from 35 to 45 consecutive transplant recipients and their related donors. Patients were recruited between late 2015 and January 2017 and followed until September 2020 or death. Overall study results and their limits: A decrease in recipient TCR diversity was observed after transplant, and a progressive increase in pathologically expanded clonotypes was seen from day 30 to day 180. Inverse Simpson Index values from donors and from recipients before transplant predicted broader TCR repertoire diversity after transplant. The sample size was limited and the cells went unsorted, which meant the CD4 and CD8 repertoire contributions could not be told apart. Only a small fraction of recipient repertoires overlapped donor repertoires, with over 95% appearing de novo at the given depth.

The sample's time point label, decoded: recipient sample about 28 days before transplant, after cytoreduction. Blood samples were obtained from recipients approximately 28 days before transplant and at days 30, 100 and 180 after transplant. Using Nuclei Lysis Solution, genomic DNA was extracted from unfractionated peripheral blood mononuclear cells that were either fresh or cryopreserved. Concerning this clone: Its antigen is unknown. No base quality information exists; no much larger clone differs at one position.

V loses 6 bases, J loses 8 bases, and the germline ends lie 16 bases apart. CDR1 SGHNT and CDR2 YENEEA were looked up in the germline V gene. From the cysteine up to the phenylalanine, the CDR3 has a length of 13 residues. Only the CDR3 part of the read is kept: 39 bases, read in frame from the first base. TCR beta CDR3 regions were amplified from genomic DNA with the immunoSEQ assay, a bias-controlled multiplex PCR using V- and J-specific primers. A second PCR step added a proprietary barcode and Illumina adapter sequences to the CDR3 amplicons. An Illumina MiSeq instrument was used for sequencing of the CDR3 libraries. In the paper's pipeline: Export and quality control were done with immunoSEQ Analyzer 3.0, while downstream analyses used R Bioconductor and Immunarch. Only productive rearrangements in the normalized downsampled data set were used to calculate repertoire metrics. In the normalized cohort, a clonotype counted as pathologically expanded if the clonotype was larger than 5 templates. The Inverse Simpson Index was used to measure repertoire diversity. The non-normalized data set was used for CMV-specificity analyses so that all clonotypes could be captured. In its TCRdb copy, this immuneACCESS table keeps in-frame sequences only and misses some clones. Where compared with another copy, unresolved V genes explain less than half of these, and the others have no known cause. V and J calls and clone size come straight from that table; D and trimming were deduced from the DNA. This sample gives about 6,500 clones in total; 95% to 97% of them show up just once. Clones ranked in the top ten supply around 15% of the sample.

Source: peripheral blood mononuclear cells, taken before stem cell transplant. The sequence links TRBV11-3 to TRBJ1-2; TRBD1 might be the D gene, on 5 matching bases. The receptor was derived from a man aged 65 to 85 with acute myeloid leukemia. Some clones in this sample may be carry-over from other donors' samples. The CDR3: CASSRQHYEGYTF. The base sequence is TGTGCCAGCAGTCGACAGCACTATGAAGGCTACACCTTC.